This is a list of T cell receptor beta chains from one sample in a study of T-cell reconstitution after alpha-beta-depleted transplantation in children. TCRdb recomputed calls from the PCR reads with MiXCR, one row per CDR3 protein. The sample shows about a million distinct CDR3 sequences, about 29% of them seen only once. The sample here was PBMCs, mostly from graft donor cells, taken 360 days after TCRalphabeta/CD19-depleted stem cell transplant. Source of these receptors: a boy under two years old who had a stem cell transplant for SCID, so the T cells may come from the graft donor. CDR3s include the opening cysteine and the closing phenylalanine or tryptophan. Each record gives: clone size, D gene, J gene, V gene, CDR3 DNA, CDR3 protein. D genes are given only for firm matches. Expanded clones get a size class; other rows say once, few or many, or leave the size out.

- - TRBJ1-4 TRBV29-1 TGCAGCGTTACAGGGACAACTAATGAAAAACTGTTTTTT CSVTGTTNEKLFF
- - TRBJ1-2 TRBV12-3/TRBV12-4 TGTGCCAGCAGTTTCGGGCTTGGCTATGGCTACACCTTC CASSFGLGYGYTF
- - TRBJ2-2 TRBV20-1 TGCAGTGCTAGGGCACAGGAAACGAACACCGGGGAGCTGTTTTTT CSARAQETNTGELFF
- TRBD1 TRBJ1-2 TRBV6-1 TGTGCCAGCAGTACAGGGGGGATCTATGGCTACACCTTC CASSTGGIYGYTF
- TRBD1 TRBJ1-1 TRBV10-3 TGTGCCATCGGACAGGGGTGGAAAACTGAAGCTTTCTTT CAIGQGWKTEAFF
few - TRBJ2-3 TRBV25-1 TGTGCCAGCAGTGAATCGAGGGGGAATACGCAGTATTTT CASSESRGNTQYF
few - TRBJ1-4 TRBV3-1 TGTGCCAGCAGCCAAGCAGCTACGGGATTGAAACTGTTTTTT CASSQAATGLKLFF
few - TRBJ2-3 TRBV20-1 TGCAGTGCTTTGTTCCCAGATACGCAGTATTTT CSALFPDTQYF
- TRBD1 TRBJ1-2 TRBV6-5 TGTGCCAGCAGTTACTCCGGGACAGGGAGGCTCGGCTACACCTTC CASSYSGTGRLGYTF
few - TRBJ2-7 TRBV7-3 TGTGCCAGCAGCTTATCCCGCAGTAACGAGCAGTACTTC CASSLSRSNEQYF
- - TRBJ1-3 TRBV20-1 TGCAGTGCTAGGGGGGATAAGAGACAGAGCTCTGGAAACACCATATATTTT CSARGDKRQSSGNTIYF
- - TRBJ1-1 TRBV20-1 TGCAGTGCACGGACCACTAAAAGAAACACTGAAGCTTTCTTT CSARTTKRNTEAFF
- - TRBJ2-5 TRBV6-1 TGTGCCAGCAGTCCTTGGGGGCGGGGGTACCAAGAGACCCAGTACTTC CASSPWGRGYQETQYF
- - TRBJ2-2 TRBV6-5 TGTGCCAGCAATACGGAAAGCACCGGGGAGCTGTTTTTT CASNTESTGELFF
- - TRBJ2-1 TRBV10-3 TGTGCCATCAGTGATAACCCCCGGCCTAATGAGCAGTTCTTC CAISDNPRPNEQFF
few - TRBJ1-4 TRBV12-3/TRBV12-4 TGTGCCAGCAGTTTATGGGCTAATGAAAAACTGTTTTTT CASSLWANEKLFF
- - TRBJ2-5 TRBV29-1 TGCAGCGTTGAATTCCAGGTCGAGACCCAGTACTTC CSVEFQVETQYF
few - TRBJ1-1 TRBV7-3 TGTGCCAGCAGCTTAACCCCCCTAAGGACTGAAGCTTTCTTT CASSLTPLRTEAFF
few - TRBJ1-1 TRBV6-5 TGTGCCAGCAATTTGAACCCTATGAACACTGAAGCTTTCTTT CASNLNPMNTEAFF
- - TRBJ2-1 TRBV7-9 TGTGCCAGCACACCTCCCAACCACGTGCCCGATGAGCAGTTCTTC CASTPPNHVPDEQFF